These T cell receptor beta chains were read from a single sample in a study of Graves' ophthalmopathy and Graves' hyperthyroidism. TCRdb called the multiplex PCR reads again in MiXCR, with one record for every CDR3 protein. The table has over 450,000 distinct CDR3 sequences, approximately 15% seen once. Source material: blood. These receptors were taken from a woman in her 30s with Graves' ophthalmopathy. The CDR3 runs from the conserved cysteine through the conserved F or W. D genes are given only for firm matches. Some rows mark clone size as missing; the rest say once, few, many or name a class of expanded clone.

clone size,J gene,V gene,D gene,CDR3 DNA,CDR3 protein
many,TRBJ1-1,TRBV7-2,.,TGTGCCAGCAGCTTACGGACAGATCTCACTGAAGCTTTCTTT,CASSLRTDLTEAFF
many,TRBJ2-7,TRBV5-1,.,TGCGCCAGCAGCGAGGGACTGGGAGTCCTGATGACCTACGAGCAGTACTTC,CASSEGLGVLMTYEQYF
many,TRBJ2-7,TRBV15,.,TGTGCCACCAGCAGCGGGTTGACAGTAACCTACGAGCAGTACTTC,CATSSGLTVTYEQYF
many,TRBJ1-2,TRBV5-1,.,TGCGCCAGCAGCTTGACGGATAAGTATGGCTACACCTTC,CASSLTDKYGYTF
many,TRBJ1-5,TRBV6-5,.,TGTGCCAGCAGTTACTCGGTAGGGCAGCCCCAGCATTTT,CASSYSVGQPQHF
many,TRBJ1-6,TRBV28,TRBD1,TGTGCCAGCAGTTTATATGGGGACAGGGCCCCAATCTCACCCCTCCACTTT,CASSLYGDRAPISPLHF
.,TRBJ1-5,TRBV12-3/TRBV12-4,TRBD1,TGTGCCAGCAGTGTGACAGGGGGAACGAATCAGCCCCAGCATTTT,CASSVTGGTNQPQHF
many,TRBJ2-2,TRBV7-2,.,TGTGCCAGCAGCGGTTACCAAAAGCACACCGGGGAGCTGTTTTTT,CASSGYQKHTGELFF
many,TRBJ2-5,TRBV24-1,TRBD2,TGTGCCACCAGTTCAGTGGGAGGGACTCGCTACCAAGAGACCCAGTACTTC,CATSSVGGTRYQETQYF
many,TRBJ2-7,TRBV27,.,TGTGCCAGCTCCAAAACCAGCGTTAGCGAGCAGTACTTC,CASSKTSVSEQYF
many,TRBJ1-1,TRBV19,TRBD1,TGTGCCAGTAGCGGGCTCTGGGACAGGCCTTACACTGAAGCTTTCTTT,CASSGLWDRPYTEAFF
many,TRBJ2-7,TRBV6-5,.,TGTGCCAGCAGTACCTCGGAGATGAGCTCCTACGAGCAGTACTTC,CASSTSEMSSYEQYF
.,TRBJ1-1,TRBV6-1,.,TGTGCCAGCAGTCTGACAGAAACGAACACTGAAGCTTTCTTT,CASSLTETNTEAFF